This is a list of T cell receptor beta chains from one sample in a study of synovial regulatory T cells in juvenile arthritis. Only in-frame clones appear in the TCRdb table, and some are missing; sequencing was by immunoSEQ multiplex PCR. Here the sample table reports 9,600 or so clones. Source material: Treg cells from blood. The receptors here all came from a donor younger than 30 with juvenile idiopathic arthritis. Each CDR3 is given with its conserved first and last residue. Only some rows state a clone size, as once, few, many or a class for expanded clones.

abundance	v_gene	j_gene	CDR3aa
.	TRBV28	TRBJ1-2	CASYRYGYTF
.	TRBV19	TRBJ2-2	CASSIYRGPGELFF
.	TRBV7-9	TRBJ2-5	CASSFAGGTQYF
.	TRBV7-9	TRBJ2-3	CAIRKLLAGTQGTQYF
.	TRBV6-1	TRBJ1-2	CASSEGPRSGIYYGYTF
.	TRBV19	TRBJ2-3	CASKPGTGADTQYF
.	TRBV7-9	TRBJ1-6	CASSLALPGNSPLHF
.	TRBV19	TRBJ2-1	CASSPVFYNEQFF
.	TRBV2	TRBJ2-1	CASSEGGFRQGEFF
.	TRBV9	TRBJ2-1	CASSPQGERTYNEQFF
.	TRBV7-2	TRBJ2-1	CASSLMGLTYNEQFF
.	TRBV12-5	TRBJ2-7	CASGLWASQYF
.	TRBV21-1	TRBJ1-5	CASSWVVRSNQPQHF
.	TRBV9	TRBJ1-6	CASSRQGTGNSPLHF
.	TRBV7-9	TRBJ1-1	CASSLLNEAFF
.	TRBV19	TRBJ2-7	CASSNPSGGLIYEQYF
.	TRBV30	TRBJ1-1	CAWSRQGRDTEAFF
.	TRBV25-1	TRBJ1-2	CASSENWEGYTF
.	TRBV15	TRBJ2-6	CATSRGGDSGANVLTF
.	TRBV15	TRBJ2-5	CATSRGGTGKETQYF
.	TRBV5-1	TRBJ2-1	CASSPGQSSYNEQFF
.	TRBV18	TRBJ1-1	CASSPPLGQGVEAFF
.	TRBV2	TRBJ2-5	CASRALVKKGQETQYF
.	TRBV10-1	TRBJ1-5	CASSDSDQPQHF
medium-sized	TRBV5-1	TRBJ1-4	CASSATGQGYEKLFF
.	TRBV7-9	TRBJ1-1	CASSLGELNTEAFF
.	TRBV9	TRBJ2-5	CASSVGAGEKETQYF
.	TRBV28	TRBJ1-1	CASSLRQTEAFF
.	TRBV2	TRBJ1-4	CASSVRLGLFF
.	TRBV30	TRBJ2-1	CAWSPLRGDTYNEQFF
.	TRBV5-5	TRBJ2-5	CASSLASQETQYF
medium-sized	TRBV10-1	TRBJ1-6	CASSEALNSPLHF
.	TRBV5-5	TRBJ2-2	CASSFSPLANTGELFF
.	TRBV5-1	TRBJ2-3	CASSLAKWTGRADTQYF
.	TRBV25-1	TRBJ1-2	CASRKTGNYGYTF
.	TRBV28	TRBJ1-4	CASNTFLDRSYNEKLFF
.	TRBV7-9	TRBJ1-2	CASSLAGDRRSNYGYTF
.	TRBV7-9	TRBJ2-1	CASQTASSYNEQFF
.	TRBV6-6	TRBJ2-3	CATRGIGTDTQYF
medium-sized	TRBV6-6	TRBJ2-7	CASSTQGAGEQYF
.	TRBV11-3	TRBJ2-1	CASSFGVSSYNEQFF
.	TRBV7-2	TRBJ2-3	CASSVSGTSTDTQYF
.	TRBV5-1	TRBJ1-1	CASSLAQGAWRNTEAFF
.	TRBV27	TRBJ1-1	CASSFTRGQMNTEAFF
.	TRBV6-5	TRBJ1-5	CASRLGRAQPQHF
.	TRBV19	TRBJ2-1	CASSIARNSYNEQFF
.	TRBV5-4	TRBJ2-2	CASSPEDYAGELFF
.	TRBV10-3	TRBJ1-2	CAISSRGTDGYTF
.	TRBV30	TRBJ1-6	CAWSGNNSPLHF
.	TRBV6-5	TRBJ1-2	CASSYGGLGGYTF
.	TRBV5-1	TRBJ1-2	CASSLAGQRVTNYGYTF
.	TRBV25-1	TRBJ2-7	CASSEYPGGTPTYEQYF
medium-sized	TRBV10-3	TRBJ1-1	CAIRQINTEAFF
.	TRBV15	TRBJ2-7	CATSRVGPRGQGVFEQYF
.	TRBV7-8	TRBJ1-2	CASSRGGVYGYTF
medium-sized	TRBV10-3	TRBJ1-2	CAINSGRQANYGYTF
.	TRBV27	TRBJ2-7	CASSIFAPRDDLTYEQYF
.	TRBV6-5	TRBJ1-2	CASSYSVGVRRYTF
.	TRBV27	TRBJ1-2	CASSPLANYGYTF
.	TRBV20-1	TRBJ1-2	CSAPGNSGNRF